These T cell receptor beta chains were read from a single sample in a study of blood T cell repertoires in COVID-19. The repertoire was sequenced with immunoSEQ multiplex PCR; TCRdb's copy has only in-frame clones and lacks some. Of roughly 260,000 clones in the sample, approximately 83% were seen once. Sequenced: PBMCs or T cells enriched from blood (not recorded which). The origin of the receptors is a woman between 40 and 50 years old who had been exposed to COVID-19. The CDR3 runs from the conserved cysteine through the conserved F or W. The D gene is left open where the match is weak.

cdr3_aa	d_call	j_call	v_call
CASSVGQGFNTEAFF	TRBD1	TRBJ1-1	TRBV9
CASSIGASGFLGGQETQYF	TRBD2	TRBJ2-5	TRBV19
CASSVARAGSDTQYF	-	TRBJ2-3	TRBV9
CAISSQLQGTYEQYF	-	TRBJ2-7	TRBV10-3
CASSLTGGAGSPLHF	TRBD1	TRBJ1-6	TRBV28
CATSRGRDSTDTQYF	-	TRBJ2-3	TRBV15
CASSPEGNEQFF	-	TRBJ2-1	TRBV7-3
CASSVLVTGTGELFF	-	TRBJ2-2	TRBV2
CASSPLGGAGFQAFF	-	TRBJ1-1	TRBV14
CASRRDSRTGPEETQYF	TRBD1	TRBJ2-5	TRBV6-6
CASSPGGGPWNEQFF	TRBD2	TRBJ2-1	TRBV7-2
CASSPTGVGNQPQHF	TRBD1	TRBJ1-5	TRBV7-9
CSVEGEDQPQHF	-	TRBJ1-5	TRBV29-1
CASSLGGGRSMGDTQYF	-	TRBJ2-3	TRBV11-2
CASSDRSPLHF	-	TRBJ1-6	TRBV2
CASSELRGTGGDQETQYF	TRBD1	TRBJ2-5	TRBV6-1
CASSIGTRSNQPQHF	-	TRBJ1-5	TRBV19
CASSPGTSGGQVTQYF	TRBD2	TRBJ2-5	TRBV7-9
CASSRDRGTGELFF	TRBD1	TRBJ2-2	TRBV19
CASSLAQGGNQPQHF	TRBD1	TRBJ1-5	TRBV6-5
CASIRDPSGNTIYF	-	TRBJ1-3	TRBV28
CATSGGEQYF	-	TRBJ2-7	TRBV24-1
CASSTTVGNSPLHF	-	TRBJ1-6	TRBV19
CASSQDGGQGNHQPQHF	-	TRBJ1-5	TRBV4-3
CASSETGSLTTEAFF	-	TRBJ1-1	TRBV6-1